The next 17 T cell receptor beta chains were all read from a single sample in a study of CD8+CD57+ T cells in acquired aplastic anemia (dated by TCRdb to 2017 to 2018). Flow cytometry had shown CD8+CD57+ cell expansion in the patients selected for sequencing. The reads were generated on an Illumina HiSeq 2000. Genomic DNA was used as template for profiling of TCR beta VDJ combinations and CDR3 sequences. TCRdb redid the processing of the public reads, applying fastp at Q25 and MiXCR, and retained in-frame beta chains. Every distinct CDR3 protein forms one entry, paired with its most common genes and DNA. This sample lists 50,000 to 65,000 distinct CDR3 sequences; approximately 52% were detected once. The ten most abundant clones make up roughly 15% of the sample. Sequenced material: sorted CD4+, CD8+, or CD8+CD57+ T cells (not recorded which) from PBMCs. The receptors here all came from a human donor with aplastic anemia.

This chain connects TRBV12-3 or TRBV12-4 to TRBJ2-5, with D possibly matching TRBD2 (6 bases). V lost 5 bases, J lost 5 bases, and 15 bases lay in between. The CDR3 spans 14 residues. The CDR3 nucleotides read TGTGCCAGCAGTCACGCCGAGCGGGCGGAGACCCAGTACTTC. Translating gives CASSHAERAETQYF.

This clonotype was detected only once. The genes are TRBV2 and TRBJ2-1; D is ambiguous. Germline assignment: CDR1 SNHLY and CDR2 FYNNEI. The CDR3 is 14 amino acids. The ends were cut back, 2 bases at V and 12 bases at J, with 17 bases in the middle. The CDR3, as DNA: TGTGCCAGCAGTGAACAACTATATATATTAGGGCAGTTCTTC. It yields the protein CASSEQLYILGQFF.

The sample holds many counts of this clonotype. V usage is TRBV5-6 and J usage is TRBJ1-3, with D possibly matching TRBD1 (5 bases). This CDR3 region has 14 residues. The V and J ends lost 4 bases and 6 bases respectively, with 14 bases between them. Per germline, CDR1 SGHDT and CDR2 YYEEEE. The CDR3 sequence: CASSLGQTENTIYF. The CDR3 region has the DNA TGTGCCAGCAGCCTAGGACAAACGGAAAACACCATATATTTT.

This clonotype has a count of ten or more. The chain recombines TRBV5-4 with TRBJ2-7, with D unresolved. The CDR3 length is 12 residues. Germline CDR1 and CDR2: SGHNT and YYREEE (reference sequence). V was shortened by 0 bases and J by 6 bases, with 7 bases between the two germline ends. CDR3 sequence: CASSLGQLEQYF. As DNA, the CDR3 is TGTGCCAGCAGCTTGGGCCAGCTCGAGCAGTACTTC.

The chain joins TRBV25-1 to TRBJ1-1; the D gene is possibly TRBD1 (5 bases). Germline assignment: CDR1 MGHDK and CDR2 SYGVNS. With 11 bases removed from V and 1 base from J, the gap between germline ends came to 17 bases. The CDR3 contains 14 residues. CDR3 sequence: CACSPWGGNTEAFF. The DNA for the CDR3 is TGTGCCTGCTCCCCATGGGGGGGGAACACTGAAGCTTTCTTT.

This sequence joins TRBV10-2 and TRBJ1-3; unclear D gene. The V gene's germline CDR1 is WSHSY and CDR2 SAAADI. V lost 7 bases to trimming and J lost 4 bases, with 11 bases between them. The CDR3 runs 13 residues. The CDR3: CASMLAGGNTIYF. The DNA of the CDR3 is TGCGCCAGCATGCTAGCGGGGGGAAACACCATATATTTT.

The chain links TRBV25-1 to TRBJ2-1; 7 nucleotides agree with TRBD2. This CDR3 is 17 amino acids long. Trimming removed 4 bases from V and 4 bases from J; junction bases left unmatched: 13. Looked up from germline, CDR1 is MGHDK and CDR2 is SYGVNS. The CDR3 DNA follows: TGTGCCAGCAGTGCTAAACCCCTAGCGGAGTCATACAATGAGCAGTTCTTC. Translation: CASSAKPLAESYNEQFF.

The V gene is TRBV13, the J gene TRBJ1-5; no definite D call. Between the trimmed V and J ends, which lost 8 bases and 3 bases, there was a span of 17 bases. Germline V gene sequence: CDR1 PRHDT, CDR2 FYEKMQ (reference sequence). The length of the CDR3 is 15 residues. The CDR3 loop is CASVAGLRNNQPQHF. For the CDR3, the DNA is TGTGCCAGCGTGGCCGGACTGCGAAACAATCAGCCCCAGCATTTT. Filled out from reference TRBV13 and TRBJ1-5, the complete variable domain reads AAGVIQSPRHLIKEKRETATLKCYPIPRHDTVYWYQQGPGQDPQFLISFYEKMQSDKGSIPDRFSAQQFSDYHSELNMSSLELGDSALYFCASVAGLRNNQPQHFGDGTRLSIL.

Comments on this clonotype: One junction end does not reproduce the germline sequence, and a read error may be involved. The rearrangement joins TRBV6-2 or TRBV6-3 to TRBJ2-2, with 8 bases aligning to TRBD2. The CDR3 extends over 19 amino acids. Looked up from germline, CDR1 is MNHEY and CDR2 is SVGEGT. CDR3 coding DNA: TGTACCAGCAGTTACTCGCTAATCTGGGCAGCGGGGGACACCGGGGAGCTGTTTTTT. Translating gives CTSSYSLIWAAGDTGELFF.

This chain uses TRBV29-1 with TRBJ1-1, with 7 bases identical to TRBD1. The CDR3 is made up of 15 amino acids. Germline V gene data show CDR1 as SQVTM and CDR2 as ANQGSEA. Trimming removed 3 bases from V and 2 bases from J; junction bases left unmatched: 9. CDR3 in amino acids: CSVEGGQAVNTEAFF. As DNA, the CDR3 is TGCAGCGTTGAGGGCGGACAGGCCGTTAACACTGAAGCTTTCTTT.

This chain links TRBV19 with TRBJ2-5, with D uncertain. Germline V lookup: CDR1 LNHDA, CDR2 SQIVND (reference sequence). V was shortened by 5 bases and J by 2 bases, with 3 bases between the two germline ends. This CDR3 comprises 11 residues. CDR3 protein: CASSEQETQYF. CDR3 coding DNA: TGTGCCAGTAGTGAACAAGAGACCCAGTACTTC.

This clonotype is labeled medium-sized. This rearrangement joins TRBV29-1 to TRBJ2-7; TRBD1 matches at 9 bases. V was pared by 6 bases and J by 1 base, with 7 bases of the junction left unmatched. This CDR3 is 14 amino acids long. Germline CDR1 SQVTM, CDR2 ANQGSEA. The chain's CDR3 is CSVAGTGNSYEQYF. CDR3 DNA: TGCAGCGTCGCCGGGACAGGGAATTCCTACGAGCAGTACTTC.

This clonotype has only a few counts. The V call is TRBV25-1, the J call TRBJ1-1; no reliable D call. This CDR3 spans 15 amino acids. Germline V gives CDR1 MGHDK, CDR2 SYGVNS. The V gene lost 2 bases and the J gene lost 4 bases, with 14 bases spanning the gap. CDR3 in DNA: TGTGCCAGCAGTGAAGATAACAGAAAGAGCACTGAAGCTTTCTTT. Protein product: CASSEDNRKSTEAFF.

The V and J genes are TRBV2 and TRBJ2-6; TRBD1 is a possible D gene (6 bases). Trimming removed 9 bases at V and 2 bases at J, with 14 bases between. The length of the CDR3 is 15 residues. Germline CDR1 is SNHLY and CDR2 is FYNNEI. The CDR3 region has the DNA TGTGCCAGTCAACAGGGAGCAGCTGGGGCCAACGTCCTGACTTTC. Its protein is CASQQGAAGANVLTF.

This clonotype has ten or more counts. This chain uses TRBV29-1 with TRBJ2-3; no clear D gene. This CDR3 has 14 residues. CDR1 is SQVTM and CDR2 is ANQGSEA in the germline V gene. V was clipped by 0 bases and J by 2 bases, with 9 bases between them. The CDR3 spells CSVEDRDHTDTQYF. In DNA, the CDR3 is TGCAGCGTTGAAGATCGTGATCACACAGATACGCAGTATTTT.

The CDR3 here is CASSLIRDTGELFF. DNA for the CDR3: TGTGCCAGCAGCTTAATTCGAGACACCGGGGAGCTGTTTTTT. V usage is TRBV7-9 and J usage is TRBJ2-2, with D hard to call. Trimming shortened V by 2 bases and J by 3 bases, and 7 bases separated the two germline ends. This CDR3 is built from 14 residues. Germline values: CDR1 SEHNR, CDR2 FQNEAQ (reference sequence).

By share, this clonotype ranks as medium-sized (0.01 to 0.1%). The chain links TRBV10-3 to TRBJ1-1; the D is unclear. The ends were cut back, 3 bases at V and 0 bases at J, with 5 bases in the middle. The CDR3 spans 13 residues. Germline V CDR1 and CDR2: ENHRY, SYGVKD. Here the CDR3 reads CAISDSLNTEAFF. The DNA of the CDR3 is TGTGCCATCAGTGATAGTTTGAACACTGAAGCTTTCTTT.